This paragraph covers one T cell receptor (beta chain) sequence. The entry originates in a study of OX40 agonist ivuxolimab in advanced cancers. The table came from immunoSEQ multiplex PCR; TCRdb's copy has only in-frame clones and leaves some out. The sample records 65,000 to 95,000 clones, over 75% being singletons. The length of the CDR3 is 18 residues. CDR1 SEHNR and CDR2 FQNEAQ come from the germline V gene (reference sequence). Trimming pared 1 base from V and 0 bases from J, leaving 19 bases between. Material: CD4+ or CD8+ T cells sorted from blood, obtained in a trial of the OX40 agonist ivuxolimab. The TCR sequence derives from an adult with an advanced solid tumor such as melanoma, head and neck, liver or kidney cancer. The chain uses TRBV7-9 and TRBJ2-7; the D call may be TRBD1 or TRBD2 (6 bases each). Here the CDR3 DNA reads TGTGCCAGCAGCTTAGGAGGGGGTCGGGACTCAAGCTCCTACGAGCAGTACTTC. Encoded protein: CASSLGGGRDSSSYEQYF.